Shown below are 26 T cell receptor beta chains from a single sample sequenced in a study of T cell responses to AZD1222 COVID-19 vaccine. The data were produced by immunoSEQ multiplex PCR, yet TCRdb's version contains in-frame clones alone and is incomplete. The table has about 120,000 clones, roughly 90% seen once. This specimen was peripheral blood, taken on day 0 of AZD1222 vaccination. Every receptor here comes from an adult in good health.

The V gene is TRBV2, the J gene TRBJ2-1; D is unresolved. The CDR3 contains 14 residues. Per the germline V gene, CDR1 is SNHLY and CDR2 is FYNNEI. V dropped 2 bases and J dropped 4 bases, with 9 bases sitting between them. The CDR3 coding sequence is TGTGCCAGCAGTGAACGGCGGCAGTACAATGAGCAGTTCTTC. The encoded protein is CASSERRQYNEQFF.

The CDR3 nucleotides read TGTGCCATCAGTGAGGGGGGACTAGCGGGGAGCTCCTACGAGCAGTACTTC. Amino acid sequence: CAISEGGLAGSSYEQYF. The V gene is TRBV10-3, the J gene TRBJ2-7; 13 nucleotides match TRBD2. The V segment lost 2 bases and the J segment 0 bases; nucleotides outside the gene matches: 4. In germline, CDR1 is ENHRY, CDR2 SYGVKD. The CDR3 spans 17 residues.

The chain combines TRBV5-1 with TRBJ1-1; D might be TRBD1 (5 bases). V lost 3 bases and J 5 bases, leaving 14 bases between the germline ends. CDR1 and CDR2 from the germline V gene are SGHRS and YFSETQ. The CDR3 runs to 14 residues. The DNA for the CDR3 is TGCGCCAGCAGCTGGTCGACAGACGGGACTGAAGCTTTCTTT. Its translation is CASSWSTDGTEAFF.

The chain combines TRBV5-6 with TRBJ2-3; no clear D gene. CDR3 length equals 15 residues. The V gene's germline CDR1 is SGHDT and CDR2 YYEEEE. V was pared by 5 bases and J by 1 base, with 14 bases between. The CDR3 loop reads CASSILGLGTDTQYF. The CDR3 DNA reads as TGTGCCAGCAGTATCTTGGGGTTAGGCACAGATACGCAGTATTTT. The complete variable domain, with remaining parts taken from reference TRBV5-6 and TRBJ2-3, reads DAGVTQSPTHLIKTRGQQVTLRCSPKSGHDTVSWYQQALGQGPQFIFQYYEEEERQRGNFPDRFSGHQFPNYSSELNVNALLLGDSALYLCASSILGLGTDTQYFGPGTRLTVL.

The chain has TRBV27 and TRBJ2-7; 12 nucleotides align to TRBD2. In germline, CDR1 is MNHEY, CDR2 SMNVEV (reference sequence). The V and J ends lost 6 bases and 4 bases, in that order; junction bases with no gene match: 19. The CDR3 covers 19 residues. CDR3 nucleotide sequence: TGTGCCAGCAGCGCTAGGGTCCCCAGACTAGCGGGAGTTGTTTACGAGCAGTACTTC. Translation gives CASSARVPRLAGVVYEQYF.

The chain links TRBV10-3 to TRBJ1-5, with D unclear. CDR1 ENHRY and CDR2 SYGVKD come from the germline V gene. With 7 bases removed from V and 2 bases from J, the gap between germline ends came to 9 bases. CDR3 length equals 13 residues. CDR3 nucleotide sequence: TGTGCCATCAATGGGGATGGCAATCAGCCCCAGCATTTT. It codes for CAINGDGNQPQHF.

The V gene is TRBV7-2, the J gene TRBJ2-2; D is possibly TRBD2 (5 bases). CDR1 SGHTA and CDR2 FQGNSA come from the germline V gene. Trimming took off 4 bases at V and 4 bases at J, with 10 bases between the two ends. The CDR3 totals 14 residues. CDR3 sequence (DNA): TGTGCCAGCAGCTACCGGACTGGCACCGGGGAGCTGTTTTTT. It translates to CASSYRTGTGELFF.

The V gene is TRBV12-3 or TRBV12-4, the J gene TRBJ1-1; D perhaps matches TRBD1 (5 bases). The V end was cut by 5 bases, the J end by 6 bases, with 10 bases between. This CDR3 region has 12 residues. In DNA form, the CDR3 reads TGTGCCAGCAGTCATCAGGGTTCTGAAGCTTTCTTT. Residues: CASSHQGSEAFF.

The chain is built from TRBV4-1 and TRBJ2-1; D unresolved. The CDR3 covers 14 residues. V lost 0 bases and J lost 4, with 7 bases in between. The germline V gene has CDR1 MGHRA and CDR2 YSYEKL. Here the CDR3 reads CASSQDPVYNEQFF. As DNA, the CDR3 is TGCGCCAGCAGCCAAGATCCTGTATACAATGAGCAGTTCTTC.

The chain couples TRBV6-5 to TRBJ2-7; possibly TRBD1 for D (6 bases). V lost 7 bases to trimming and J lost 3 bases, with 19 bases between them. Germline CDR1 is MNHEY and CDR2 is SVGAGI. The CDR3 runs to 15 residues. The CDR3 DNA reads TGTGCCAGCAACCCCCGGACAGCGGTCCTCTACGAGCAGTACTTC. This sequence encodes CASNPRTAVLYEQYF.

The chain recombines TRBV27 with TRBJ2-7; 10 bases fit TRBD2. V lost 7 bases, J lost 6 bases, and 12 bases stayed unmatched. The CDR3 is 15 amino acids. From germline, CDR1 is MNHEY and CDR2 SMNVEV (reference sequence). CDR3 sequence: CASISLSGRAPEQYF. CDR3 sequence (DNA): TGTGCCAGCATATCATTGAGCGGGAGGGCCCCCGAGCAGTACTTC.

The V gene is TRBV5-1, the J gene TRBJ2-7, with D perhaps being TRBD1 or TRBD2 (6 bases each). The germline CDR1 and CDR2 sequences are SGHRS and YFSETQ. Between the trimmed V and J ends, which lost 0 bases and 0 bases, there was a span of 10 bases. The CDR3 has 15 amino acids. The CDR3 is CASSLAGANSYEQYF. The CDR3 DNA is TGCGCCAGCAGCTTGGCGGGGGCGAACTCCTACGAGCAGTACTTC.

This chain uses TRBV5-8 with TRBJ1-2; 7 bases are shared with TRBD1. The V segment lost 4 bases and the J segment 4 bases; nucleotides outside the gene matches: 4. Germline values: CDR1 SGHTS, CDR2 YDEGEE. This CDR3 has 13 amino acids. DNA for the CDR3: TGTGCCAGCAGCAAGGGACAGACCTATGGCTACACCTTC. Protein product: CASSKGQTYGYTF.

As regards this clone: This specimen includes other DNA sequences encoding the same CDR3. The genes are TRBV2 and TRBJ1-2; no reliable D call. V lost 3 bases, J lost 4 bases, and 3 bases lay in between. CDR1 SNHLY and CDR2 FYNNEI come from the germline V gene. CDR3 length: 11 residues. For the CDR3, the DNA is TGTGCCAGCAGTGACTCCTATGGCTACACCTTC. Protein: CASSDSYGYTF.

DNA for the CDR3: TGTGCCTGGAGAGCAGTCCCCGGGACTAGCGGGAGGGCTAGCACAGATACGCAGTATTTT. This gives the protein CAWRAVPGTSGRASTDTQYF. This chain connects TRBV30 to TRBJ2-3; 16 bases agree with TRBD2. Germline V gene data show CDR1 as GTSNPN and CDR2 as SVGIG (reference sequence). This CDR3 is built from 20 residues. With 3 bases clipped from V and 0 bases from J, the junction kept 12 bases outside the gene matches.

The chain joins TRBV5-1 to TRBJ1-2, with 9 positions matching TRBD1. With 0 bases clipped from V and 8 bases from J, the junction kept 2 bases outside the gene matches. This CDR3 has 13 residues. CDR1 and CDR2 from the germline V gene are SGHRS and YFSETQ. The DNA for the CDR3 is TGCGCCAGCAGCTTGGGACAGGGGGTCGGCTACACCTTC. Encoded protein: CASSLGQGVGYTF.

The V and J genes are TRBV5-1 and TRBJ1-1, with 8 bases lining up with TRBD1. The germline V gene encodes CDR1 SGHRS and CDR2 YFSETQ. CDR3 length equals 14 residues. With V trimmed by 4 bases and J by 1 base, 3 bases remained unmatched. CDR3 sequence reads: CASSPDRGNTEAFF. In nucleotides, the CDR3 is TGCGCCAGCAGCCCCGACAGGGGGAACACTGAAGCTTTCTTT.

The chain employs TRBV29-1 and TRBJ2-1; the D is unclear. The CDR3 length is 14 residues. Germline-derived CDR1 and CDR2 are SQVTM and ANQGSEA. The V gene lost 1 base and the J gene lost 7 bases, with 14 bases spanning the gap. CDR3 sequence (DNA): TGCAGCGTTGAAGGAGCGACGGTTGTGAATGAGCAGTTCTTC. Translated, it gives CSVEGATVVNEQFF.

The genes are TRBV13 and TRBJ1-6; D might be TRBD1 (5 bases). Between the trimmed V and J ends, which lost 5 bases and 8 bases, there was a span of 10 bases. Germline CDR1 is PRHDT and CDR2 is FYEKMQ (reference sequence). The CDR3 has 13 residues. The CDR3 is CASSASQDSPLHF. The CDR3 coding sequence is TGTGCCAGCAGCGCCTCACAGGATTCACCCCTCCACTTT.

The genes are TRBV28 and TRBJ1-6; D gene uncertain. The CDR3 totals 12 residues. Germline CDR1 reads MDHEN; CDR2 reads SYDVKM. Deletions cut 3 bases from V and 10 bases from J, with 7 bases between. CDR3 sequence: CASSLHKSPLHF. CDR3 DNA sequence: TGTGCCAGCAGTTTGCACAAGTCACCCCTCCACTTT.

This chain connects TRBV6-5 to TRBJ2-1, with D possibly being TRBD1 or TRBD2 (5 bases each). The length of the CDR3 is 15 residues. V was pared by 4 bases and J by 0 bases, with 10 bases between. The germline V gene encodes CDR1 MNHEY and CDR2 SVGAGI. The CDR3 nucleotides read TGTGCCAGCAGTTGGGACCGAAGCTCCTACAATGAGCAGTTCTTC. This gives the protein CASSWDRSSYNEQFF.

The V and J genes are TRBV18 and TRBJ1-5, with no clear D. V lost 4 bases to trimming and J lost 5 bases, with 9 bases between them. Germline V gene data show CDR1 as KGHSH and CDR2 as LQKENI. CDR3 length equals 13 residues. The CDR3, as DNA: TGTGCCAGCTCACACGGCGACTATCAGCCCCAGCATTTT. Translation: CASSHGDYQPQHF.

The J gene is TRBJ1-2, the V gene TRBV5-6; 8 bases align to TRBD1. Germline V gives CDR1 SGHDT, CDR2 YYEEEE. V shed 0 bases, J shed 2 bases, and the junction held 9 bases outside the gene matches. The CDR3 is made up of 17 amino acids. CDR3 sequence reads: CASSLGTGISGNYGYTF. CDR3 DNA: TGTGCCAGCAGCTTGGGGACAGGGATTTCGGGGAACTATGGCTACACCTTC. The entire variable domain, with the rest obtained from reference TRBV5-6 and TRBJ1-2, is as follows: DAGVTQSPTHLIKTRGQQVTLRCSPKSGHDTVSWYQQALGQGPQFIFQYYEEEERQRGNFPDRFSGHQFPNYSSELNVNALLLGDSALYLCASSLGTGISGNYGYTFGSGTRLTVV.

The chain uses TRBV5-1 and TRBJ2-7; 11 bases map to TRBD2. CDR3 size: 15 residues. Germline V CDR1 and CDR2: SGHRS, YFSETQ. The V segment lost 2 bases and the J segment 2 bases; nucleotides outside the gene matches: 3. CDR3 in DNA: TGCGCCAGCAGCTTAAATAGCGGGGGGGCCTACGAGCAGTACTTC. Translating it yields CASSLNSGGAYEQYF.

This clone occurred once. This chain links TRBV27 with TRBJ1-6; perhaps TRBD1 as D (5 bases). V dropped 4 bases and J dropped 3 bases, with 16 bases sitting between them. The germline CDR1 and CDR2 sequences are MNHEY and SMNVEV (reference sequence). This CDR3 comprises 17 residues. CDR3 DNA sequence: TGTGCCAGCAGTTGGGGACCGCAGGGTGGCTATAATTCACCCCTCCACTTT. As protein: CASSWGPQGGYNSPLHF.

This chain uses TRBV7-2 with TRBJ2-2; D might be TRBD2 (6 bases). This CDR3 has 16 amino acids. The germline gives CDR1 SGHTA, CDR2 FQGNSA. Trimming removed 6 bases at V and 4 bases at J, with 18 bases between. CDR3 nucleotide sequence: TGTGCCAGCAGATCCGCGGGACGGATAGTCACCGGGGAGCTGTTTTTT. It codes for CASRSAGRIVTGELFF.